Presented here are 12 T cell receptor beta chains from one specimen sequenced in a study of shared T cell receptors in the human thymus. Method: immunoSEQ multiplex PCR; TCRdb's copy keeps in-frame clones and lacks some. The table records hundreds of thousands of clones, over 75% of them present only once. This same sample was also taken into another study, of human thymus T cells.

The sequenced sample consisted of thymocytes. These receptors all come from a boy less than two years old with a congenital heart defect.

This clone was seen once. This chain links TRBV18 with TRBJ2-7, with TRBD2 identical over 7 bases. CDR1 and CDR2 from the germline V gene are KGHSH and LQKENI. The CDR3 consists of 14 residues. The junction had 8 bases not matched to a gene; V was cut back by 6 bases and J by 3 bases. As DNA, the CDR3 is TGTGCCAGCTCCCCCGTGGCTAGCGGCTACGAGCAGTACTTC. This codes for CASSPVASGYEQYF.

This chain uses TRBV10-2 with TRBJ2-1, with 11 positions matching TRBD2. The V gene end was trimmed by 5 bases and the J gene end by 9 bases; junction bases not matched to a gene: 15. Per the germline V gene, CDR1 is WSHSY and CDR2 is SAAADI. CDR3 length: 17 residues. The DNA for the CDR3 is TGCGCCAGCAGTCCTACTAGCGGGAGAATAGAAAGGAGTGAGCAGTTCTTC. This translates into CASSPTSGRIERSEQFF.

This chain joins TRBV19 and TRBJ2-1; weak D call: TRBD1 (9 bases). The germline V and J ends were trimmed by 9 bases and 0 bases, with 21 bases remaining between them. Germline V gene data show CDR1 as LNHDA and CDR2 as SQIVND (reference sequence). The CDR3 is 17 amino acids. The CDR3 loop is CASHFGRDRVSYNEQFF. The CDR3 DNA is TGTGCCAGCCACTTCGGGAGGGACAGGGTCTCCTACAATGAGCAGTTCTTC.

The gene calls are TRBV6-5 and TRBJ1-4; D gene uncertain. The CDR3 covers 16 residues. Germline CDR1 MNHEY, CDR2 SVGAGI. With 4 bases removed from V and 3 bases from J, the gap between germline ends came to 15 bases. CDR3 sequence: CASSSERVGANEKLFF. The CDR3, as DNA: TGTGCCAGCAGTTCCGAACGGGTAGGAGCTAATGAAAAACTGTTTTTT.

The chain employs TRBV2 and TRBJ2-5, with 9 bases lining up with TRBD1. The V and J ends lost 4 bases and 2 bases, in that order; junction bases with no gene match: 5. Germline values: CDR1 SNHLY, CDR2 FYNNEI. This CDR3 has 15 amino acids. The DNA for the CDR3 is TGTGCCAGCAGTGGACAGGGGGTTCTACAAGAGACCCAGTACTTC. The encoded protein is CASSGQGVLQETQYF.

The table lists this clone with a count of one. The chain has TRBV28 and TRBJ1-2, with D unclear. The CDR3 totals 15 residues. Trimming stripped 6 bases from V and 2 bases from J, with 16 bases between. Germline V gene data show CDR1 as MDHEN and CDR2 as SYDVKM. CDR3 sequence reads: CASSLWPYRNYGYTF. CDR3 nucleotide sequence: TGTGCCAGCAGCCTATGGCCTTACAGAAACTATGGCTACACCTTC.

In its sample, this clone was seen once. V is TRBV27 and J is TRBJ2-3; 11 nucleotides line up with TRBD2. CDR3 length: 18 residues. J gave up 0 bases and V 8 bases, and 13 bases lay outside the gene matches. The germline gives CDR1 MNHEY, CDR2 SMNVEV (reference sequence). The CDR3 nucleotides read TGTGCCAGCGGAAGGCCGGTTAGCGGGAGGGCGAGCACAGATACGCAGTATTTT. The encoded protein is CASGRPVSGRASTDTQYF.

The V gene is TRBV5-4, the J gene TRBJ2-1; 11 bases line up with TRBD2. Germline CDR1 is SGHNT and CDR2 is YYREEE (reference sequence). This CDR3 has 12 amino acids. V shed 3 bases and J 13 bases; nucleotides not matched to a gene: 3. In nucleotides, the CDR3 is TGTGCCAGCAGCTCGCTAGCGGGAGGCCAGTTCTTC. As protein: CASSSLAGGQFF.

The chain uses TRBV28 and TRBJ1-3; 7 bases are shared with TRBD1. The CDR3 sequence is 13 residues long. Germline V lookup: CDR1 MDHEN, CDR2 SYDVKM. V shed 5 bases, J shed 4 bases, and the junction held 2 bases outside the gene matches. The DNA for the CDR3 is TGTGCCAGCAGTACGGGACAGGGAAACACCATATATTTT. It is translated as CASSTGQGNTIYF.

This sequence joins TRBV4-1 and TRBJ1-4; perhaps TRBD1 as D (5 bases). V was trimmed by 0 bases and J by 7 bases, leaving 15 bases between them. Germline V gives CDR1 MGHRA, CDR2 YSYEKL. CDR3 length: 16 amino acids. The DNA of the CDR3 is TGCGCCAGCAGCCAAGATTACAGGAACGTTCCTGAAAAACTGTTTTTT. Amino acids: CASSQDYRNVPEKLFF.

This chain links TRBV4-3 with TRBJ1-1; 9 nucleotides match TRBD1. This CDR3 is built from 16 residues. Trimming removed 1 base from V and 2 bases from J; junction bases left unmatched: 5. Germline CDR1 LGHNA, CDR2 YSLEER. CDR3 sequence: CASSQVRDRENTEAFF. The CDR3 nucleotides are TGCGCCAGCAGCCAAGTCCGGGACAGGGAAAACACTGAAGCTTTCTTT.

As DNA, the CDR3 is TGTGCCAGCAGTTTATGTAGCCCTAGACGGGCTTTCTTT. Amino acids: CASSLCSPRRAFF. V is TRBV28 and J is TRBJ1-1, with D unclear. The ends were cut back, 0 bases at V and 11 bases at J, with 13 bases in the middle. The CDR3 covers 13 residues. Germline-derived CDR1 and CDR2 are MDHEN and SYDVKM.